The 29 T cell receptor beta chains listed next were all sequenced from one sample in a study of regulatory T cells in long-lasting Graves disease. Arm-PCR of CDR3 regions with iRepertoire HTBI primers generated TCR beta libraries. TCRdb recomputed calls from the multiplex PCR reads with MiXCR, one row per CDR3 protein. The sample consists of about 430,000 distinct CDR3 sequences, around a fifth of them appearing once. The time point: persistent/refractory GD, antithyroid drugs over 5 years with positive TRAb. Researchers made the TCR library from RNA that was extracted from PBMCs. Here the sequenced sample was peripheral blood mononuclear cells (PBMCs), taken when the disease was refractory, from a patient treated with antithyroid drugs. These receptors were obtained from a female donor with Graves disease.

V and J are TRBV7-9 and TRBJ1-2, with D perhaps matching TRBD1 (5 bases). From germline, CDR1 is SEHNR and CDR2 FQNEAQ (reference sequence). V lost 5 bases to trimming and J lost 6 bases, with 19 bases between them. There are 15 residues in the CDR3. The CDR3 DNA reads as TGTGCCAGCAGCCTAACCGATGGGGGGTGGGATGGCTACACCTTC. Its translation is CASSLTDGGWDGYTF.

This clonotype was observed at least ten times. The chain links TRBV5-8 to TRBJ1-2, with D hard to call. This CDR3 contains 10 residues. V shed 3 bases and J shed 8 bases, with 5 bases lying between them. In germline, CDR1 is SGHTS, CDR2 YDEGEE. Written as DNA, the CDR3 is TGTGCCAGCAGCTGGAGGGGCTACACCTTC. It encodes CASSWRGYTF.

This chain joins TRBV15 and TRBJ2-5; a weak D match, TRBD2 (5 bases). Germline loops: CDR1 LNHNV, CDR2 YYDKDF (reference sequence). The CDR3 spans 15 residues. V lost 4 bases and J 4 bases, leaving 16 bases between the germline ends. The CDR3 reads CATSTRTWGGETQYF. CDR3 coding DNA: TGTGCCACCAGCACCAGGACTTGGGGTGGAGAGACCCAGTACTTC. Filled out from reference TRBV15 and TRBJ2-5, the complete variable domain reads DAMVIQNPRYQVTQFGKPVTLSCSQTLNHNVMYWYQQKSSQAPKLLFHYYDKDFNNEADTPDNFQSRRPNTSFCFLDIRSPGLGDTAMYLCATSTRTWGGETQYFGPGTRLLVL.

The sample holds many counts of this clonotype. The chain has TRBV15 and TRBJ1-5, with 10 positions matching TRBD1. J gave up 7 bases and V 2 bases, and 5 bases lay outside the gene matches. Germline V CDR1 and CDR2: LNHNV, YYDKDF (reference sequence). This CDR3 region has 15 residues. CDR3 coding DNA: TGTGCCACCAGCAGAACGGGACAGGGGTTCCAGCCCCAGCATTTT. Residues: CATSRTGQGFQPQHF.

This clonotype was recorded many times. The J gene is TRBJ2-5, the V gene TRBV11-2, with D perhaps TRBD2 (5 bases). The germline CDR1 and CDR2 sequences are SGHAT and FQNNGV. The CDR3 consists of 14 residues. Trimming pared 1 base from V and 4 bases from J, leaving 10 bases between. CDR3: CASSLAGKGETQYF. The CDR3 DNA follows: TGTGCCAGCAGCTTAGCGGGAAAAGGAGAGACCCAGTACTTC.

This clonotype was found many times. The chain combines TRBV28 with TRBJ1-4; tentative D call: TRBD1 (5 bases). The CDR3 is 17 amino acids. Germline loops: CDR1 MDHEN, CDR2 SYDVKM. Trimming left V 4 bases short and J 4 bases short, with 19 bases between. The chain's CDR3 is CASSSFLSRDFNEKLFF. The CDR3, as DNA: TGTGCCAGCAGTTCCTTCTTATCCCGGGACTTTAATGAAAAACTGTTTTTT.

The chain links TRBV11-2 to TRBJ2-3; D unresolved. Trimming took 6 bases from V and 3 from J, leaving 7 bases between them. This CDR3 spans 12 amino acids. The germline V gene encodes CDR1 SGHAT and CDR2 FQNNGV. The chain's CDR3 is CASRERTDTQYF. In DNA form, the CDR3 reads TGTGCCAGCAGGGAAAGGACAGATACGCAGTATTTT.

The chain uses TRBV30 and TRBJ1-4, with a weak D call TRBD1 (5 bases). Germline V gene data show CDR1 as GTSNPN and CDR2 as SVGIG (reference sequence). The CDR3 has 12 residues. The ends were cut back, 3 bases at V and 8 bases at J, with 10 bases in the middle. CDR3 loop: CAWRTGVEKLFF. The CDR3 DNA follows: TGTGCCTGGAGAACGGGGGTCGAAAAACTGTTTTTT.

In this sample, this clonotype turned up many times. V and J are TRBV6-1 and TRBJ2-7; 8 nucleotides align to TRBD1. CDR3 length: 15 amino acids. V lost 6 bases, J lost 4 bases, and 11 bases stayed unmatched. CDR1 and CDR2 from the germline V gene are MNHNS and SASEGT. Here the CDR3 DNA reads TGTGCCAGCAGCCTGGCCCGGACAGGGATATACGAGCAGTACTTC. It yields the protein CASSLARTGIYEQYF.

The CDR3 DNA reads TGTGCCAGCCGACGGAGTCCCAATCAGCCCCAGCATTTT. Translation: CASRRSPNQPQHF. This sequence joins TRBV27 and TRBJ1-5; unclear D gene. The V and J ends lost 8 bases and 3 bases respectively, with 11 bases between them. CDR1 and CDR2 from the germline V gene are MNHEY and SMNVEV (reference sequence). There are 13 residues in the CDR3.

This sequence joins TRBV2 and TRBJ2-1; D is possibly TRBD1 (5 bases). Trimming removed 5 bases at V and 8 bases at J, with 16 bases between. Germline CDR1 SNHLY, CDR2 FYNNEI. This CDR3 has 14 amino acids. This CDR3 is CASSTGRSADEQFF. The CDR3 bases are TGTGCCAGCAGTACAGGACGATCGGCCGATGAGCAGTTCTTC.

This clonotype has a count of ten or more. The chain combines TRBV6-9 with TRBJ2-5; D uncertain. The germline V and J ends were trimmed by 3 bases and 2 bases, with 7 bases remaining between them. CDR1 MNHGY and CDR2 SVAAGI come from the germline V gene. The CDR3 length is 13 residues. The CDR3 region is CASSYSQQETQYF. In nucleotides, the CDR3 is TGTGCCAGCAGTTACAGCCAGCAAGAGACCCAGTACTTC.

Many counts were recorded for this clonotype. V is TRBV6-1 and J is TRBJ1-2; D is perhaps TRBD1 (6 bases). CDR3 length equals 13 residues. CDR1 is MNHNS and CDR2 is SASEGT in the germline V gene. V was trimmed by 6 bases and J by 4 bases, leaving 12 bases between them. CDR3 coding DNA: TGTGCCAGCAGCATCGGGACATTCTATGGCTACACCTTC. This codes for CASSIGTFYGYTF.

This clonotype was seen a single time. V and J are TRBV7-6 and TRBJ2-5; D possibly corresponds to TRBD1 (6 bases). Trimming removed 4 bases at V and 7 bases at J, with 10 bases between. Germline CDR1 SGHVS, CDR2 FNYEAQ. The CDR3 loop spans 12 amino acids. CDR3 protein: CASSSGVGTQYF. The CDR3 region has the DNA TGTGCCAGCAGCTCAGGGGTAGGGACCCAGTACTTC.

This clonotype was seen repeatedly, ten times or more. The rearrangement uses TRBV2 and TRBJ2-2; possible D gene TRBD2, 5 bases. Trimming took 10 bases from V and 1 from J, leaving 10 bases between them. The CDR3 is 13 residues long. Germline assignment: CDR1 SNHLY and CDR2 FYNNEI. The CDR3: CATASGNTGELFF. The CDR3 region has the DNA TGTGCCACCGCGAGCGGGAACACCGGGGAGCTGTTTTTT.

This clonotype appeared many times. This chain uses TRBV6-2 or TRBV6-3 with TRBJ2-4; the D is unclear. The CDR3 runs to 15 residues. Germline lookup yields CDR1 MNHEY and CDR2 SVGEGT. Trimming took off 5 bases at V and 5 bases at J, with 16 bases between the two ends. The CDR3 DNA follows: TGTGCCAGCAGTGAACAATTCCTCGCCGAAAACATTCAGTACTTC. This sequence encodes CASSEQFLAENIQYF.

As regards this clonotype: With only one base between it and a far larger clone, this is likely a read error. The genes are TRBV28 and TRBJ1-2, with D tentatively TRBD1 (5 bases). Germline CDR1 reads MDHEN; CDR2 reads SYDVKM. This CDR3 spans 16 amino acids. The V end was cut by 5 bases, the J end by 6 bases, with 22 bases between. CDR3 bases: TGTGCCAGCAGTGACCCTGGCGGACAAGCTCCCCATGGCTACACCTTC. This encodes CASSDPGGQAPHGYTF.

This clonotype has ten or more counts. The chain is built from TRBV7-9 and TRBJ1-2; D gene uncertain. CDR1 and CDR2 (germline): SEHNR, FQNEAQ (reference sequence). V lost 1 base and J lost 1, with 4 bases in between. This CDR3 has 13 residues. The CDR3 here is CASSLGLNYGYTF. CDR3 sequence (DNA): TGTGCCAGCAGCTTAGGACTTAACTATGGCTACACCTTC.

The chain carries TRBV12-3 or TRBV12-4 and TRBJ2-1; TRBD2 agrees at 10 bases. V dropped 4 bases and J dropped 12; count of bases not matched to a gene: 3. The CDR3 sequence is 12 residues long. The CDR3, as DNA: TGTGCCAGCAGTTCGGGACTAGCGAGGCAGTTCTTC. It encodes CASSSGLARQFF.

This clonotype was seen at least ten times. The chain recombines TRBV27 with TRBJ2-7; perhaps TRBD1 as D (6 bases). The CDR3 is made up of 14 amino acids. V was trimmed by 6 bases and J by 2 bases, leaving 14 bases between them. CDR1 is MNHEY, CDR2 SMNVEV, per germline (reference sequence). As DNA, the CDR3 is TGTGCCAGCAGGGTACGGGACATAACCTACGAGCAGTACTTC. This codes for CASRVRDITYEQYF.

J is TRBJ2-7 and V is TRBV5-6, with D uncertain. The ends were cut back, 1 base at V and 6 bases at J, with 8 bases in the middle. Germline V gene sequence: CDR1 SGHDT, CDR2 YYEEEE. This CDR3 is 12 amino acids long. The CDR3 sequence is CASSLFEREQYF. The DNA for the CDR3 is TGTGCCAGCAGCTTGTTTGAGCGCGAGCAGTACTTC.

This clonotype turned up a few times. V is TRBV5-1 and J is TRBJ2-7, with TRBD1 as a possible D gene (5 bases). Trimming cost V 0 bases and J 6 bases, with 13 bases left between them. Germline V gene sequence: CDR1 SGHRS, CDR2 YFSETQ. The CDR3 sequence is 14 residues long. DNA of the CDR3: TGCGCCAGCAGCTTGGTTGTGGGGCCGAGCGAGCAGTACTTC. It is translated as CASSLVVGPSEQYF.

At least ten counts were recorded for this clonotype. The CDR3 region is CASSPRTGGAPGELFF. DNA for the CDR3: TGTGCCAGCAGCCCTAGGACAGGGGGCGCCCCCGGGGAGCTGTTTTTT. The V and J genes are TRBV7-8 and TRBJ2-2, with 11 bases identical to TRBD1. Germline V lookup: CDR1 SGHVS, CDR2 FQNEAQ. The CDR3 has 16 amino acids. The J segment lost 6 bases and the V segment lost 5 bases, leaving 8 bases of the junction unmatched.

The V and J genes are TRBV20-1 and TRBJ2-7; 7 bases align to TRBD2. Germline V gene sequence: CDR1 DFQATT, CDR2 SNEGSKA (reference sequence). The junction had 22 bases not matched to a gene; V was cut back by 1 base and J by 1 base. The CDR3 has 20 residues. The CDR3 bases are TGCAGTGCTAGAGGGCAAACACAAGGCATCCGGCTAGCGGATTCCTACGAGCAGTACTTC. Protein product: CSARGQTQGIRLADSYEQYF.

This clonotype came up many times. The chain is built from TRBV2 and TRBJ2-2, with 8 positions matching TRBD2. V shed 8 bases, J shed 5 bases, and the junction held 4 bases outside the gene matches. This CDR3 is 13 amino acids long. The germline V gene has CDR1 SNHLY and CDR2 FYNNEI. The CDR3 DNA reads TGTGCCAGCCACGCGGGAGGAACCGGGGAGCTGTTTTTT. It codes for CASHAGGTGELFF.

Many counts were recorded for this clonotype. The chain is built from TRBV28 and TRBJ1-4; D gene ambiguous. The germline V gene has CDR1 MDHEN and CDR2 SYDVKM. This CDR3 spans 12 amino acids. V was cut by 8 bases and J by 0 bases, with 4 bases left in between. The CDR3 coding sequence is TGTGCCAGCTATGCAACTAATGAAAAACTGTTTTTT. This encodes CASYATNEKLFF.

This clonotype was picked up a small number of times. The rearrangement links TRBV5-1 to TRBJ2-7, with 8 bases aligning to TRBD2. With V trimmed by 3 bases and J by 1 base, 6 bases remained unmatched. CDR1 is SGHRS, CDR2 YFSETQ, per germline. This CDR3 contains 15 residues. CDR3 coding DNA: TGCGCCAGCAGCTCAACTAGCGGTCCTTCCTACGAGCAGTACTTC. Its protein product is CASSSTSGPSYEQYF.

This clonotype was detected ten times or more. The chain employs TRBV28 and TRBJ2-5; 8 bases fit TRBD2. The CDR3 runs 14 residues. V dropped 5 bases and J dropped 4; count of bases not matched to a gene: 6. Germline CDR1 reads MDHEN; CDR2 reads SYDVKM. This CDR3 is CASSDGGGTETQYF. CDR3 nucleotide sequence: TGTGCCAGCAGTGACGGGGGGGGGACAGAGACCCAGTACTTC.

This clonotype was seen ten or more times. V gene TRBV19 combines with J gene TRBJ1-2; the match to TRBD1 covers 7 bases. Trimming at V came to 4 bases and at J to 2 bases, leaving 10 bases not matched to a gene. CDR1 is LNHDA, CDR2 SQIVND, per germline (reference sequence). This CDR3 spans 16 amino acids. The CDR3 is CASSREAGGNNYGYTF. The CDR3 coding sequence is TGTGCCAGTAGTAGGGAGGCAGGGGGTAACAACTATGGCTACACCTTC.